This TCR beta chain was captured by sequencing in a study of CD8 T cells in Susac syndrome. TCR beta from blood CD8+ and CD4+ T cells was sequenced. Negative isolation was applied to CD8+ and CD4+ T cells, and FACS enrichment was applied to TEMRA cells. Reverse transcription of 0.5 to 1 ug RNA was performed with random hexamers. TCR beta CDR3 was amplified by immunoSEQ multiplex PCR. This amplification extended across 54 Vbeta and 13 Jbeta segments. A single record per CDR3 protein comes from TCRdb applying MiXCR to the immunoSEQ multiplex PCR reads. Of 100,000 to 150,000 distinct CDR3 sequences listed, 75% to 90% were seen once; the top ten hold roughly 0.53%. Per the germline V gene, CDR1 is MNHEY and CDR2 is SVGAGI. The CDR3 totals 15 residues. Trimming removed 5 bases from V and 1 base from J, with 13 bases in between.

The specimen sequenced was CD8+ T cells from PBMCs. This sequence originates from a human donor with multiple sclerosis. The chain recombines TRBV6-5 with TRBJ2-3, with a weak D call TRBD2 (6 bases). The CDR3: CASSSRLGGTDTQYF. Here the CDR3 DNA reads TGTGCCAGCAGTAGCAGACTAGGTGGCACAGATACGCAGTATTTT.